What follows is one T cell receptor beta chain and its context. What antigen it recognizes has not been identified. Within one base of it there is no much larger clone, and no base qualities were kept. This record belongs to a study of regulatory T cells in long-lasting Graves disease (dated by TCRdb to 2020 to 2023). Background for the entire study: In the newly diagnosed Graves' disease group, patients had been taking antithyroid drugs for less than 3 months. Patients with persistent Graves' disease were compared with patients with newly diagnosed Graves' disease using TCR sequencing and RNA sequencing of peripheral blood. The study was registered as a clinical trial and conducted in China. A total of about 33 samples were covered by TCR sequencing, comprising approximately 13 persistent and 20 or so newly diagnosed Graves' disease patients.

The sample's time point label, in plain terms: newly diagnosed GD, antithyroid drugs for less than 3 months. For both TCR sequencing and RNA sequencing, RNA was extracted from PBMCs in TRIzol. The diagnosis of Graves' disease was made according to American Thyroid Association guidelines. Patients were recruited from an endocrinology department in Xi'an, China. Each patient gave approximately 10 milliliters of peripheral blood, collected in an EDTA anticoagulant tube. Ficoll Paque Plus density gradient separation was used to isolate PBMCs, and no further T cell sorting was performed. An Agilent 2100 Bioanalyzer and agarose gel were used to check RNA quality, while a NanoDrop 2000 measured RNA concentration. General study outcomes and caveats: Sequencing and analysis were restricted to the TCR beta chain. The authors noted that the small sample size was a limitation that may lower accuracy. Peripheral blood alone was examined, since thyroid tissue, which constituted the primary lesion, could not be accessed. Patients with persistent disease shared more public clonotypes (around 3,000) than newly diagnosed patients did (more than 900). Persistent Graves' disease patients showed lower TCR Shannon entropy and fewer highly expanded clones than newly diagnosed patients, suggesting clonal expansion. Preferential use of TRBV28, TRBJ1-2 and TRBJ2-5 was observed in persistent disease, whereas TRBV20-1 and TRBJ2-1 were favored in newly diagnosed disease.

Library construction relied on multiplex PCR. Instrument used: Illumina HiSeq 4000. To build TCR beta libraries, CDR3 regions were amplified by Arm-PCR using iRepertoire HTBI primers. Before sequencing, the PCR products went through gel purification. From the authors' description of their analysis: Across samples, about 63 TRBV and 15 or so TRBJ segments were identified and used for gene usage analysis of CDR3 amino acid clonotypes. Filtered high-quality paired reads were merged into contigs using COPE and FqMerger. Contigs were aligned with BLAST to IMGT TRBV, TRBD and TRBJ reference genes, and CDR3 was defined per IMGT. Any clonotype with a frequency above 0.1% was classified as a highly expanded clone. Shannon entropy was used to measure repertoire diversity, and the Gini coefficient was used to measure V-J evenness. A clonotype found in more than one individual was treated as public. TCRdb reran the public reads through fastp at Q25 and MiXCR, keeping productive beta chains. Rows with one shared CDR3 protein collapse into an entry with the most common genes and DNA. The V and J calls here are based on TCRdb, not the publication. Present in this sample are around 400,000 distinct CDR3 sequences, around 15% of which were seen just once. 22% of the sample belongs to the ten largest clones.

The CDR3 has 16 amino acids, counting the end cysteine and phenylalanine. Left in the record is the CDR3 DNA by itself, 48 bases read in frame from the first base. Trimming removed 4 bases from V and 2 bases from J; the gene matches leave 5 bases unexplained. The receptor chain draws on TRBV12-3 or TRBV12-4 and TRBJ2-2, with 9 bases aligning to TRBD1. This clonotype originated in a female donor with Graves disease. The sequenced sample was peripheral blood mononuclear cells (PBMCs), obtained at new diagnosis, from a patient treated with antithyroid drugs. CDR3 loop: CASSSGQGGNTGELFF. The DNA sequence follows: TGTGCCAGCAGTTCGGGACAGGGAGGCAACACCGGGGAGCTGTTTTTT.